The 2 T cell receptor beta chains reported below all come from one sample, sequenced in a study of graft-versus-host responses after intestinal transplantation. Here immunoSEQ multiplex PCR was the method, and the copy in TCRdb shows in-frame clones only, minus some. The table shows about 21,000 clones, with approximately 92% occurring only once. The material sequenced was PBMCs, taken around 270 days after intestinal transplant. The receptors stem from a human patient who received an intestinal transplant, so some T cells may come from the graft donor.

The chain employs TRBV5-5 and TRBJ2-5; D may be TRBD1 (6 bases). The CDR3 covers 16 residues. Trimming cost V 4 bases and J 3 bases, with 19 bases left between them. Germline CDR1 is SGHKS and CDR2 is YYEKEE (reference sequence). Here the CDR3 reads CASSTWDTSDEETQYF. The DNA for the CDR3 is TGTGCCAGCAGCACCTGGGACACGTCGGACGAAGAGACCCAGTACTTC.

The V call is TRBV4-1, the J call TRBJ1-6; D is uncertain. The CDR3 runs 19 residues. V was clipped by 1 base and J by 7 bases, with 23 bases between them. Germline values: CDR1 MGHRA, CDR2 YSYEKL. The CDR3 here is CASSQGSVRQTFPNSPLHF. The CDR3, as DNA: TGCGCCAGCAGCCAAGGTTCGGTCCGGCAGACGTTCCCAAATTCACCCCTCCACTTT.